This is a list of T cell receptor beta chains from one sample in a study of regulatory T cells in long-lasting Graves disease. TCRdb recomputed calls from the multiplex PCR reads with MiXCR, one row per CDR3 protein. The table includes some 470,000 distinct CDR3 sequences, around a fifth detected once. This specimen consisted of peripheral blood mononuclear cells (PBMCs), obtained when the disease was refractory, from a patient treated with antithyroid drugs. The receptors were sampled from a female donor with Graves disease. The CDR3 runs from the conserved cysteine through the conserved F or W. D genes are given only for firm matches. Clone size is not always given. Where it is, it says once, few, many or a class for expanded clones.

cdr3_nt	cdr3_aa	d_call	j_call	clone_size	v_call
TGTGCCAGCAGTCGCGGGACTAGCGGCTCCTACGAGCAGTACTTC	CASSRGTSGSYEQYF	TRBD2	TRBJ2-7	-	TRBV6-1
TGTGCCATCAGTGAGAGCCCAAGCTATGGCTACACCTTC	CAISESPSYGYTF	-	TRBJ1-2	few	TRBV10-3
TGTGCCAGTAGTATAGATCTAGAGATAGAGACCCAGTACTTC	CASSIDLEIETQYF	-	TRBJ2-5	few	TRBV19
TGTGCCTGGGGTGACACCGGGGAGCTGTTTTTT	CAWGDTGELFF	-	TRBJ2-2	-	TRBV30
TGTGCCAGCAGTTTATCTTACAGGGAGGCGGTTGAGCAGTTCTTC	CASSLSYREAVEQFF	-	TRBJ2-1	-	TRBV28
TGTGCCAGCAGCCAAGATCGGCTAAACATTCAGTACTTC	CASSQDRLNIQYF	-	TRBJ2-4	-	TRBV3-1
TGCGCCAGCAGCTTGATTAGCGGGAGTTACAATGAGCAGTTCTTC	CASSLISGSYNEQFF	TRBD2	TRBJ2-1	-	TRBV5-1
TGTGCCAGCAAAAGGTGGGGGAGGACCGGGGAGCTGTTTTTT	CASKRWGRTGELFF	-	TRBJ2-2	-	TRBV5-5
TGTGCCAGCAGTTTATCGGGACTGACCTCCTACGAGCAGTACTTC	CASSLSGLTSYEQYF	-	TRBJ2-7	-	TRBV27
TGTGCCAGCAGAACCAGACGCGATAGCAATCAGCCCCAGCATTTT	CASRTRRDSNQPQHF	-	TRBJ1-5	many	TRBV2
TGTGCCAGCTCACCACCGGGAAAAGCCGCTGAAGCTTTCTTT	CASSPPGKAAEAFF	-	TRBJ1-1	-	TRBV18
TGTGCCAGCAACTTAGAGTACTACGAGCAGTACTTC	CASNLEYYEQYF	-	TRBJ2-7	-	TRBV7-8
TGTGCCAGCAGCCAAGGGCTTGCAGGGAACAAGTACGAGCAGTACTTC	CASSQGLAGNKYEQYF	-	TRBJ2-7	few	TRBV3-1
TGTGCCAGCAGTGAAGTGCCGACGGGGACTGAAGCTTTCTTT	CASSEVPTGTEAFF	-	TRBJ1-1	many	TRBV2